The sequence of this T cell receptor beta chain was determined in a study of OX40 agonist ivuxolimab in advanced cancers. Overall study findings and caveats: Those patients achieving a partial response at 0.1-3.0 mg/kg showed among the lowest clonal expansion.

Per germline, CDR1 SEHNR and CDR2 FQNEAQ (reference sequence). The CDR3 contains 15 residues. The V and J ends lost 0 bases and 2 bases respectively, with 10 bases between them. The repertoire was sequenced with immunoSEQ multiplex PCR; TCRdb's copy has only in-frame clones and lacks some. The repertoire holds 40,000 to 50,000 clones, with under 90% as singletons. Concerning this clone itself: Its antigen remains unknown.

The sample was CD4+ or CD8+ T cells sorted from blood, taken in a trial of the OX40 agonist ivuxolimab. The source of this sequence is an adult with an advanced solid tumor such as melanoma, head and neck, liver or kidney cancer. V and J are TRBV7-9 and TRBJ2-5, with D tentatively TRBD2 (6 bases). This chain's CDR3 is CASSLAGGGQETQYF. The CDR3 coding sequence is TGTGCCAGCAGCTTAGCGGGGGGAGGACAAGAGACCCAGTACTTC.